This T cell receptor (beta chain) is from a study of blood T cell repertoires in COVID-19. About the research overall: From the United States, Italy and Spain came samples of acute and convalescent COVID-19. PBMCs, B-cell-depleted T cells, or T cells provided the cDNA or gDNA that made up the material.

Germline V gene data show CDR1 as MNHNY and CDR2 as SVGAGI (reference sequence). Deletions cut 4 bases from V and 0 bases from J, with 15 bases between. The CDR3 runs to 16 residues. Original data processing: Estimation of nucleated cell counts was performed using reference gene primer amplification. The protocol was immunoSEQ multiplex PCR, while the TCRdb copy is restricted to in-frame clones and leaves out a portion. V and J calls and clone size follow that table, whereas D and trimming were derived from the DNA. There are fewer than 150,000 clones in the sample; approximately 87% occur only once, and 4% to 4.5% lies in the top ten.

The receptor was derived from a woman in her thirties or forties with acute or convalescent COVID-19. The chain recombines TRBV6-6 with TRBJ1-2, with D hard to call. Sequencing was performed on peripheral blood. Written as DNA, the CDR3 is TGTGCCAGCAGTTCCAACATCCTAGCCACTAACTATGGCTACACCTTC. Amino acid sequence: CASSSNILATNYGYTF.